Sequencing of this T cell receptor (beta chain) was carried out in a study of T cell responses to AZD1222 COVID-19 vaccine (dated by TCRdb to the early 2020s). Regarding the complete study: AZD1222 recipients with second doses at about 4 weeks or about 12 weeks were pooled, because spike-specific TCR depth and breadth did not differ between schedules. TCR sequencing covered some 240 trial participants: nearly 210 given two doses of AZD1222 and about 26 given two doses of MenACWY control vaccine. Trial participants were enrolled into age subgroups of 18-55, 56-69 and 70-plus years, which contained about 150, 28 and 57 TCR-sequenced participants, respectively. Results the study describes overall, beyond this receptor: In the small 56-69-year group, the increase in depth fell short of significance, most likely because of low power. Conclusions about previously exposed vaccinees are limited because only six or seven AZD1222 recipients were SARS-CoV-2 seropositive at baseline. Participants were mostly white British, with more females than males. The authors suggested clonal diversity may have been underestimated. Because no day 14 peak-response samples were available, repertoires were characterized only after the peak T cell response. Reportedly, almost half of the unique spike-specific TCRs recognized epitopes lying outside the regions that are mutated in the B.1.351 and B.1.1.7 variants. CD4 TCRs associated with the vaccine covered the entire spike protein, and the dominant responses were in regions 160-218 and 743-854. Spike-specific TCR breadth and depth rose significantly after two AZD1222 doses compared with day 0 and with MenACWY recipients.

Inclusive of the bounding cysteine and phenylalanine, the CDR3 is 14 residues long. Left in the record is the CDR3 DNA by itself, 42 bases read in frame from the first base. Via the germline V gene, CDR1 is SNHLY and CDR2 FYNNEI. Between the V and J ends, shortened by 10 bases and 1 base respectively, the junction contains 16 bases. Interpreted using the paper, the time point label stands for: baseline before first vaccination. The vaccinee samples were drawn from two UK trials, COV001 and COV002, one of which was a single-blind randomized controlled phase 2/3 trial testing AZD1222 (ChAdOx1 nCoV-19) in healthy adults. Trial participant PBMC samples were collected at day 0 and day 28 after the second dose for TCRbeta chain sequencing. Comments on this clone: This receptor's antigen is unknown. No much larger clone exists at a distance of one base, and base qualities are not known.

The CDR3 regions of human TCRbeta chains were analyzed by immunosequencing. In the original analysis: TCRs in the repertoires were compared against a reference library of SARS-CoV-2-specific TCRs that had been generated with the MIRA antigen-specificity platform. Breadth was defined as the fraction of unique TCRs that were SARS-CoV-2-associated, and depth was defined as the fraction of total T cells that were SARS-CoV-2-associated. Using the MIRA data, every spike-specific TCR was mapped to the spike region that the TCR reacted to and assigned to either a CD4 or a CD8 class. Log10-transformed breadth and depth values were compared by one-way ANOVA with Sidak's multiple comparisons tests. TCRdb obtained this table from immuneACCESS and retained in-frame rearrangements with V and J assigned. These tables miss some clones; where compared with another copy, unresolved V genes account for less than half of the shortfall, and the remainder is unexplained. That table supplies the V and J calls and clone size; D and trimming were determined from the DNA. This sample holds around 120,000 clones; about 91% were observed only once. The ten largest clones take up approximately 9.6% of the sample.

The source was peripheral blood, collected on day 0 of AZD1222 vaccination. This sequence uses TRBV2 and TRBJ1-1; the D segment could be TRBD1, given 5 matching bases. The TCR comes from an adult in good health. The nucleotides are TGTGCCATTACAGCCCCGGGGGAGAACACTGAAGCTTTCTTT. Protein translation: CAITAPGENTEAFF.